The 16 T cell receptor beta chains listed next were all sequenced from one sample in a study of naive and memory T cell subsets (TCRdb year 2017). Library construction relied on UMI-ligation and nested PCR. Sequencing was carried out with an Illumina MiSeq. The beta constant-region primer consisted of an equimolar mixture of two oligonucleotides that together covered TRBC1 and TRBC2. Four rounds of PCR were used to amplify ligated cDNA, with nested alpha and beta constant-region primers being used together with the SP2 primer. Starting from the raw public reads, TCRdb applied fastp trimming at Q25, assembled clones with MiXCR and retained in-frame beta chains. Rows are unified per CDR3 protein, each entry keeping the most common DNA and genes. Here the sample has some 110,000 distinct CDR3 sequences; 30% to 45% occur a single time. The ten largest clonotypes hold 0.75% to 1% of the sample. Source material: central memory CD4+ T cells from blood. According to the study, the label for this sample's cell subset or site signals: central memory, CD45RA- CD27+. These receptors were obtained from a human donor in good health.

This clonotype was detected a few times. V gene TRBV14 combines with J gene TRBJ2-5; 12 bases align to TRBD2. The germline gives CDR1 SGHDN, CDR2 FVKESK. V lost 4 bases, J lost 2 bases, and 8 bases stayed unmatched. The CDR3 has 17 residues. The CDR3 region has the DNA TGTGCCAGCAGCCCTAGGACTAGCGGGGCATCTCAAGAGACCCAGTACTTC. Amino acids: CASSPRTSGASQETQYF.

This clonotype was counted only a few times. The chain joins TRBV27 to TRBJ2-1; 8 bases fit TRBD1. V lost 7 bases to trimming and J lost 5 bases; unmatched junction nucleotides: 10. Germline V gives CDR1 MNHEY, CDR2 SMNVEV (reference sequence). The CDR3 length is 15 residues. CDR3: CASTSGQGRHNEQFF. The CDR3 DNA follows: TGTGCCAGCACGTCTGGACAGGGACGGCACAATGAGCAGTTCTTC.

The chain carries TRBV5-6 and TRBJ1-2; 7 bases agree with TRBD1. V shed 2 bases, J shed 6 bases, and the junction held 10 bases outside the gene matches. This CDR3 region has 15 residues. Germline V lookup: CDR1 SGHDT, CDR2 YYEEEE. For the CDR3, the DNA is TGTGCCAGCAGCTTTATCGACAGGGAGACAGATGGCTACACCTTC. Residues: CASSFIDRETDGYTF.

The chain combines TRBV18 with TRBJ2-2; D is tentatively TRBD1 or TRBD2 (5 bases each). V was shortened by 4 bases and J by 0 bases, with 15 bases between the two germline ends. Germline CDR1 is KGHSH and CDR2 is LQKENI. This CDR3 spans 17 amino acids. The CDR3 is CASSLLATDPNTGELFF. Here the CDR3 DNA reads TGTGCCAGCTCACTATTAGCGACAGACCCGAACACCGGGGAGCTGTTTTTT. The full variable domain, completed using reference TRBV18 and TRBJ2-2, is NAGVMQNPRHLVRRRGQEARLRCSPMKGHSHVYWYRQLPEEGLKFMVYLQKENIIDESGMPKERFSAEFPKEGPSILRIQQVVRGDSAAYFCASSLLATDPNTGELFFGEGSRLTVL.

The CDR3 is CARYGVLPSYNEQFF. For the CDR3, the DNA is TGCGCCAGGTACGGGGTCCTCCCTTCCTACAATGAGCAGTTCTTC. V is TRBV10-1 and J is TRBJ2-1; perhaps TRBD2 as D (5 bases). V dropped 9 bases and J dropped 1 base, with 16 bases sitting between them. The germline V gene encodes CDR1 WNHNN and CDR2 SYGVQD (reference sequence). The CDR3 consists of 15 residues.

The chain employs TRBV6-6 and TRBJ1-5; no clear D. V lost 8 bases and J lost 3, with 8 bases in between. Looked up from germline, CDR1 is MNHNY and CDR2 is SVGAGI (reference sequence). CDR3 length equals 12 residues. The CDR3 sequence is CASHAANQPQHF. The CDR3 coding sequence is TGTGCCAGCCATGCAGCCAATCAGCCCCAGCATTTT.

V gene TRBV28 combines with J gene TRBJ2-6; 8 bases align to TRBD1. Germline-derived CDR1 and CDR2 are MDHEN and SYDVKM. The V gene end was trimmed by 5 bases and the J gene end by 1 base; junction bases not matched to a gene: 4. CDR3 length: 16 residues. The CDR3 sequence is CASSPRTGSGANVLTF. CDR3 bases: TGTGCCAGCAGTCCGAGGACAGGGTCTGGGGCCAACGTCCTGACTTTC.

The chain employs TRBV29-1 and TRBJ2-7; TRBD2 aligns across 11 bases. Trimming cost V 4 bases and J 4 bases; bases outside gene matches: 3. Germline CDR1 reads SQVTM; CDR2 reads ANQGSEA. The CDR3 covers 13 residues. CDR3 sequence: CSVVLAGAYEQYF. CDR3 nucleotides: TGCAGCGTTGTACTAGCGGGAGCGTACGAGCAGTACTTC.

Worth noting for this clonotype: An end of the junction differs from the germline gene, which may be a read error. The CDR3: CATSPAGSGANVLAF. CDR3 nucleotides: TGTGCCACCAGCCCTGCGGGATCCGGGGCCAACGTCCTGGCTTTC. The chain employs TRBV24-1 and TRBJ2-6, with D perhaps TRBD2 (6 bases). CDR3 length: 15 amino acids. Per germline, CDR1 KGHDR and CDR2 SFDVKD.

This rearrangement joins TRBV30 to TRBJ1-1; D perhaps matches TRBD1 (5 bases). CDR1 and CDR2 from the germline V gene are GTSNPN and SVGIG (reference sequence). V lost 5 bases to trimming and J lost 0 bases, with 13 bases between them. CDR3 length equals 14 residues. The chain's CDR3 is CAWDVGTLNTEAFF. The DNA of the CDR3 is TGTGCCTGGGACGTGGGGACGCTGAACACTGAAGCTTTCTTT.

The chain uses TRBV5-6 and TRBJ2-1; 9 nucleotides match TRBD2. The CDR3 is 15 residues long. Looked up from germline, CDR1 is SGHDT and CDR2 is YYEEEE. V shed 0 bases, J shed 8 bases, and the junction held 6 bases outside the gene matches. In nucleotides, the CDR3 is TGTGCCAGCAGCTTGGATTTTCGCGGGAGGGATGAGCAGTTCTTC. Residues: CASSLDFRGRDEQFF.

This clonotype was observed a few times. The chain couples TRBV20-1 to TRBJ2-1; 11 bases are a match to TRBD2. CDR3 length equals 15 residues. V shed 7 bases, J shed 4 bases, and the junction held 9 bases outside the gene matches. Germline V gene lookup returns CDR1 DFQATT and CDR2 SNEGSKA (reference sequence). The CDR3 nucleotides read TGCAGTGGGGTTCTTACTAGCGGGGGATACAATGAGCAGTTCTTC. Protein sequence: CSGVLTSGGYNEQFF.

This clonotype has only a few counts. V and J are TRBV30 and TRBJ1-3; D remains ambiguous. CDR1 is GTSNPN and CDR2 is SVGIG in the germline V gene (reference sequence). The CDR3 loop spans 13 amino acids. Between the trimmed V and J ends, which lost 3 bases and 0 bases, there was a span of 6 bases. The CDR3 sequence is CAWRTRSGNTIYF. The CDR3 region has the DNA TGTGCCTGGAGGACCCGCTCTGGAAACACCATATATTTT.

The chain couples TRBV19 to TRBJ2-1; D is unresolved. Trimming cost V 3 bases and J 6 bases, with 3 bases left between them. CDR1 is LNHDA, CDR2 SQIVND, per germline (reference sequence). The CDR3 extends over 11 amino acids. For the CDR3, the DNA is TGTGCCAGTAGTATCCTCAATGAGCAGTTCTTC. Encoded protein: CASSILNEQFF.

This clonotype was seen at least ten times. The chain recombines TRBV14 with TRBJ2-1; unclear D gene. This CDR3 comprises 13 residues. V lost 0 bases, J lost 13 bases, and 13 bases lay in between. Germline values: CDR1 SGHDN, CDR2 FVKESK. The CDR3 spells CASSQDQTGPQFF. The CDR3 bases are TGTGCCAGCAGCCAAGATCAGACGGGCCCACAGTTCTTC.

The chain links TRBV29-1 to TRBJ1-5; D is undetermined. Germline V gene sequence: CDR1 SQVTM, CDR2 ANQGSEA. The CDR3 contains 13 residues. Deletions cut 4 bases from V and 3 bases from J, with 10 bases between. The CDR3 protein is CSVALGPNQPQHF. The CDR3 nucleotides read TGCAGCGTTGCTCTCGGGCCCAATCAGCCCCAGCATTTT.